A selection of T cell receptor beta chains follows, all from one sample in a study of human T cells and chemical hapten exposure. TCRdb recomputed calls from the RACE reads with MiXCR, one row per CDR3 protein. The table includes some 70,000 distinct CDR3 sequences, 10% to 11% detected once. This material consisted of whole blood, taken in connection with sensitization to the hapten diphenylcyclopropenone (DPC). The receptors originated from a woman aged 45 to 65 with alopecia areata. Some clones in this sample may be carry-over from other donors' samples. Both conserved end residues are part of each CDR3. The D gene is left open where the match is weak. Expanded clones are given a class, and other clones once, few, many or no size at all.

CDR3 DNA	CDR3 protein	V gene	D gene	clone size	J gene
TGTGCCAGCAGTTTTTCCAGGCCCACTGAAGCTTTCTTT	CASSFSRPTEAFF	TRBV12-3/TRBV12-4	.	.	TRBJ1-1
TGTGCCAGCAGCAAGGACAGCTACGAGCAGTACTTC	CASSKDSYEQYF	TRBV7-6	.	many	TRBJ2-7
TGTGCCAGTAGTCTGACTAGGAGCCCGCTTCAGTACTTC	CASSLTRSPLQYF	TRBV19	.	.	TRBJ2-4
TGTGCCAGCAGCCGCGGGACGGCCATCGATGGCTACACCTTC	CASSRGTAIDGYTF	TRBV5-6	.	.	TRBJ1-2
TGTGCCAGCAGCCCCCGGGACAGGGGTAGGAATGAGCAGTTCTTC	CASSPRDRGRNEQFF	TRBV14	TRBD1	many	TRBJ2-1
TGTGCCAGCAGCGTAGATTTGCAGATTAATTCACCCCTCCACTTT	CASSVDLQINSPLHF	TRBV9	.	few	TRBJ1-6
TGCAGTGCTACCATGGGGGGGGCTACGCAGTATTTT	CSATMGGATQYF	TRBV20-1	.	few	TRBJ2-3
TGTGCCAGCAGTTACTCGGCGGGGATGAACACTGAAGCTTTCTTT	CASSYSAGMNTEAFF	TRBV6-5	.	few	TRBJ1-1
TGTGCCAGCAGCTTAGTAGGACAGGGGGCGAGGGGCACTGAAGCTTTCTTT	CASSLVGQGARGTEAFF	TRBV7-6	TRBD1	few	TRBJ1-1
TGCAGTTCCCGCGGGGGAAGCACAGATACGCAGTATTTT	CSSRGGSTDTQYF	TRBV29-1	TRBD2	many	TRBJ2-3
TGTGCCAGCTCGGATGTATCCGGGACAATTTACGAGCAGTACTTC	CASSDVSGTIYEQYF	TRBV28	.	many	TRBJ2-7
TGTGCCAGCAGCCAAGAAATACAGGGGGCCACTGAAGCTTTCTTT	CASSQEIQGATEAFF	TRBV3-1	TRBD1	.	TRBJ1-1
TGTGCCAGCAGCTTAGTGCTAGGCAGAAACTCCTACGAGCAGTACTTC	CASSLVLGRNSYEQYF	TRBV7-9	.	few	TRBJ2-7
TGCAGTGCTAGAATCGCTACTAACTATGGCTACACCTTC	CSARIATNYGYTF	TRBV20-1	.	.	TRBJ1-2
TGTGCCAGCAGCTTCACAGCGGGAGGGCCCCCAGATACGCAGTATTTT	CASSFTAGGPPDTQYF	TRBV7-6	TRBD2	few	TRBJ2-3
TGTGCCAGCAGCCCGGGACAGGGGAACTATAATTCACCCCTCCACTTT	CASSPGQGNYNSPLHF	TRBV7-6	TRBD1	.	TRBJ1-6
TGTGCCAGCAGTTCGGGGGGCGGTAATGAAAAACTGTTTTTT	CASSSGGGNEKLFF	TRBV28	.	few	TRBJ1-4
TGTGCCAGCACCGAAGCCCCCGGAGGACAGGGAGGAGACCAAGAGACCCAGTACTTC	CASTEAPGGQGGDQETQYF	TRBV6-1	TRBD1	few	TRBJ2-5
TGTGCCAGCAGTCCTCCTGTTTGGGGGCCCAATCAGCCCCAGCATTTT	CASSPPVWGPNQPQHF	TRBV6-1	.	.	TRBJ1-5
TGTGCCAGCAGCCGACAGGGGTCGGAGCCCCAGCATTTT	CASSRQGSEPQHF	TRBV11-2	TRBD1	.	TRBJ1-5
TGTGCCAGCAGCTTAGGGATGGATCAGCCCCAGCATTTT	CASSLGMDQPQHF	TRBV7-9	.	many	TRBJ1-5
TGCAGTGCCCAGTCACCCAGCACAGATACGCAGTATTTT	CSAQSPSTDTQYF	TRBV20-1	.	.	TRBJ2-3
TGCGCCAGCAGCTGGGGCGCGGGTGCAACTAATGAAAAACTGTTTTTT	CASSWGAGATNEKLFF	TRBV5-1	.	few	TRBJ1-4
TGCAGCGTTGGGACTAGCGTGGACAATGAGCAGTTCTTC	CSVGTSVDNEQFF	TRBV29-1	TRBD2	few	TRBJ2-1
TGCGGTGCCCGTGGACAGGTTGACAGCACCTTC	CGARGQVDSTF	TRBV20-1	TRBD1	.	TRBJ1-2
TGTGCCAGCAGCTTGGGACAGGGGCTCTCACCCCTCCACTTT	CASSLGQGLSPLHF	TRBV7-9	TRBD1	few	TRBJ1-6
TGTGCCAGCACCTTGGACAGGAACACTGAAGCTTTCTTT	CASTLDRNTEAFF	TRBV12-3/TRBV12-4	.	.	TRBJ1-1
TGTGCCAGCAGTTTACATTGGGGACTAGCGGACACATACGAGCAGTACTTC	CASSLHWGLADTYEQYF	TRBV28	TRBD2	.	TRBJ2-7
TGTGCCAGCCGTAGCGGGGCGGCCCGCTCAGATACGCAGTATTTT	CASRSGAARSDTQYF	TRBV7-8	TRBD2	few	TRBJ2-3
TGTGCCTGGAACAGAGGGACTGGAAACACCATATATTTT	CAWNRGTGNTIYF	TRBV30	.	few	TRBJ1-3
TGTGCCAGCAGCGTAGAGACAGGCAGCTCCTACGAGCAGTACTTC	CASSVETGSSYEQYF	TRBV9	.	.	TRBJ2-7
TGTGCCAGCTCACCACCGTCGGCAAAGGGACAGCCCCAGCATTTT	CASSPPSAKGQPQHF	TRBV18	.	.	TRBJ1-5
TGCAGCGTTGGGGGGGGTCGAAATCAGCCCCAGCATTTT	CSVGGGRNQPQHF	TRBV29-1	.	.	TRBJ1-5
TGTGCCAGCAGACGCTCACGATTATGGGGCCTTAACTATGGCTACACCTTC	CASRRSRLWGLNYGYTF	TRBV12-3/TRBV12-4	.	.	TRBJ1-2
TGCGCCAGCAGCTTGGTCCCGGGACAACAAGAGACCCAGTACTTC	CASSLVPGQQETQYF	TRBV5-1	.	.	TRBJ2-5
TGTGCCAGCAGCTCGTGGGACAGAGCCACAGATACGCAGTATTTT	CASSSWDRATDTQYF	TRBV11-1	TRBD1	few	TRBJ2-3
TGTGCCAGCAGCCCGACCGGGACAGGGGGAGCTTTCTTT	CASSPTGTGGAFF	TRBV3-1	TRBD1	.	TRBJ1-1
TGCAGCGCTGAGTCGGGATTATCCTACGAGCAGTACTTC	CSAESGLSYEQYF	TRBV29-1	.	.	TRBJ2-7
TGTGCCAGCAGCGCGTACAGGGCCCGGGACACAGGAAACACCATATATTTT	CASSAYRARDTGNTIYF	TRBV9	.	.	TRBJ1-3
TGCGCCAGCAGCCCGCAACAGGGCGGGTCTAATGAAAAACTGTTTTTT	CASSPQQGGSNEKLFF	TRBV5-1	.	many	TRBJ1-4
TGTGCCAGCAGTTTATGGGACAATGGCGAGCAGTACTTC	CASSLWDNGEQYF	TRBV12-3/TRBV12-4	.	.	TRBJ2-7